The clone carrying this TCR beta chain was recorded at least ten times. Its target is not known. As for time point: newly diagnosed GD, antithyroid drugs for less than 3 months. TCR sequences were obtained from RNA taken from PBMCs. This sample stems from a study of regulatory T cells in long-lasting Graves disease. Study context: Those Graves' patients who were newly diagnosed had been on antithyroid drugs under 3 months. Study-level findings and limits: Rather than thyroid tissue, only peripheral blood underwent study.

V lost 8 bases and J lost 0, with 5 bases in between. Germline-derived CDR1 and CDR2 are ENHRY and SYGVKD. The CDR3 is 12 amino acids. CDR3 regions were amplified by Arm-PCR using iRepertoire HTBI primers to build TCR beta libraries. TCRdb independently ran MiXCR on the multiplex PCR reads; one entry per CDR3 protein. The table includes under 800,000 distinct CDR3 sequences, 16% detected once. Separately, the same data were catalogued under a study of T cells in Graves' hyperthyroidism and ophthalmopathy. That paper notes: Patients aged 18 to 65 with hyperthyroidism were newly diagnosed, with duration under 2 months. TCR CDR3 underwent first-round RT-PCR with the HTBI primer set.

The chain combines TRBV10-3 with TRBJ1-5; D is possibly TRBD1 (5 bases). The sample here was peripheral blood mononuclear cells (PBMCs), taken at new diagnosis, from a patient treated with antithyroid drugs. The sequence was collected from a woman younger than 45 with Graves disease. CDR3 DNA: TGTGCCATCGGGGGTAGCAATCAGCCCCAGCATTTT. Protein: CAIGGSNQPQHF.